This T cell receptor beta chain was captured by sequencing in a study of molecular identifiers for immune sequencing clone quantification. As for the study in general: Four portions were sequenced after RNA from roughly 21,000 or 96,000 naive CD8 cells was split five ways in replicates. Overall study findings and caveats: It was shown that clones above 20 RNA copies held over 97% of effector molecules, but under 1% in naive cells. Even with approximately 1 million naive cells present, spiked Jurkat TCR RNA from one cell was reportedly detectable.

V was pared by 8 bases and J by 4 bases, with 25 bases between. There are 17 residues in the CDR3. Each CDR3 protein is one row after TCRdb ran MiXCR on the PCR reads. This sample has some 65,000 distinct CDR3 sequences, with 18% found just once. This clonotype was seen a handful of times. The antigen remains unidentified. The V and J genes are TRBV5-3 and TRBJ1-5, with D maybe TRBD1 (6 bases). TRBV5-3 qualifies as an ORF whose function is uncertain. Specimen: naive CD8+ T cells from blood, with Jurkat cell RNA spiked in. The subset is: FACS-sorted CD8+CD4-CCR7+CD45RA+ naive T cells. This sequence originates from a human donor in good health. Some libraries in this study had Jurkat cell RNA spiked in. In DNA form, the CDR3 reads TGTGCCAGCAGCCCTAGCCTTTTACAGGGTGTAAATCAGCCCCAGCATTTT. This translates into CASSPSLLQGVNQPQHF.